This TCR beta chain originates from a study of blood T cell repertoires in COVID-19. CDR3 length: 13 amino acids. Trimming left V 2 bases short and J 3 bases short, with 8 bases between. CDR1 and CDR2 (germline): MNHEY, SVGAGI. Libraries were prepared by immunoSEQ multiplex PCR; TCRdb keeps only in-frame clonotypes and omits some of them. This sample has about 51,000 clones, with 91% found just once. What was sequenced was peripheral blood. The clonotype comes from a man aged 50-59 years with acute or convalescent COVID-19. This sequence joins TRBV6-5 and TRBJ2-7; TRBD2 is a possible D gene (5 bases). CDR3 DNA: TGTGCCAGCAGTTACACGGGAAACTACGAGCAGTACTTC. This translates into CASSYTGNYEQYF.